The 31 T cell receptor beta chains below come from one sample, sequenced in a study of control samples from healthy donors and cancer patients. Clones were read by immunoSEQ multiplex PCR, and TCRdb kept only the in-frame ones, dropping some. The sample yields about 180,000 clones, around 87% seen once. The source material was blood. The receptors here all came from a woman aged 50 to 60 in good health.

The rearrangement uses TRBV29-1 and TRBJ2-2, with a weak D call TRBD2 (7 bases). Per germline, CDR1 SQVTM and CDR2 ANQGSEA. V lost 6 bases, J lost 1 base, and 12 bases lay in between. The CDR3 length is 14 residues. CDR3 bases: TGCAGCGTCCTTAGGGGGGGGAACACCGGGGAGCTGTTTTTT. Translated, it gives CSVLRGGNTGELFF.

This chain joins TRBV28 and TRBJ1-1; TRBD1 aligns across 7 bases. The CDR3 covers 16 residues. After removal of 5 bases from V and 0 bases from J, the junction contained 9 bases not matched to a gene. Germline CDR1 reads MDHEN; CDR2 reads SYDVKM. CDR3: CASSPPSQGLNTEAFF. The CDR3 DNA sequence: TGTGCCAGCAGTCCTCCTTCACAGGGGCTGAACACTGAAGCTTTCTTT.

CDR3 coding DNA: TGTGCCAGTAGTAGGATTCAGGGGGCTAGCAATCAGCCCCAGCATTTT. Its translation: CASSRIQGASNQPQHF. The chain links TRBV19 to TRBJ1-5; 8 nucleotides agree with TRBD1. The length of the CDR3 is 16 residues. The germline V gene encodes CDR1 LNHDA and CDR2 SQIVND (reference sequence). V gave up 4 bases and J gave up 0 bases; unmatched junction bases: 5.

CDR3 coding DNA: TGCGCCAGCAGCGGCGGGACAGGCGGGTCTGTTGAGGGCTACACCTTC. Its translation is CASSGGTGGSVEGYTF. V is TRBV5-1 and J is TRBJ1-2; 8 bases agree with TRBD1. Germline loops: CDR1 SGHRS, CDR2 YFSETQ. With 4 bases clipped from V and 8 bases from J, the junction kept 16 bases outside the gene matches. The CDR3 covers 16 residues.

The genes are TRBV27 and TRBJ1-1; 7 nucleotides align to TRBD1. The trim removed 4 bases at V and 5 bases at J, leaving 4 bases unmatched. The CDR3 is made up of 13 amino acids. Germline CDR1 reads MNHEY; CDR2 reads SMNVEV (reference sequence). CDR3: CASSSGGRTEAFF. Written as DNA, the CDR3 is TGTGCCAGCAGTTCAGGGGGGCGGACTGAAGCTTTCTTT.

The rearrangement joins TRBV19 to TRBJ1-2; D is ambiguous. Germline CDR1 reads LNHDA; CDR2 reads SQIVND (reference sequence). V lost 5 bases to trimming and J lost 3 bases, with 7 bases between them. The CDR3 is made up of 12 amino acids. CDR3 amino acids: CASSDSYYGYTF. DNA of the CDR3: TGTGCCAGTAGTGACTCGTACTATGGCTACACCTTC.

The chain employs TRBV7-8 and TRBJ2-3; 12 bases fit TRBD1. V lost 1 base and J lost 1; bases outside the gene matches: 0. Germline V gene lookup returns CDR1 SGHVS and CDR2 FQNEAQ. This CDR3 region has 16 residues. As DNA, the CDR3 is TGTGCCAGCAGCTTAGGGGACAGGGGGCGCACAGATACGCAGTATTTT. This encodes CASSLGDRGRTDTQYF.

The CDR3 loop reads CASSSLGGQETQYF. CDR3 nucleotide sequence: TGTGCCAGCAGTTCTCTGGGCGGTCAAGAGACCCAGTACTTC. The chain couples TRBV6-5 to TRBJ2-5; no clear D. Trimming shortened V by 4 bases and J by 2 bases, and 11 bases separated the two germline ends. Per the germline V gene, CDR1 is MNHEY and CDR2 is SVGAGI. This CDR3 has 14 amino acids.

The chain joins TRBV29-1 to TRBJ1-2, with a weak D call TRBD1 (5 bases). V lost 8 bases to trimming and J lost 5 bases, with 30 bases between them. Germline V CDR1 and CDR2: SQVTM, ANQGSEA. The CDR3 has 17 amino acids. Written as DNA, the CDR3 is TGCAGCTCCCTGACACAGGCGGGTTCGGACTCGGGGTATGGCTACACCTTC. This encodes CSSLTQAGSDSGYGYTF.

The V and J genes are TRBV5-1 and TRBJ1-5; maybe TRBD1 (5 bases). V was trimmed by 0 bases and J by 3 bases, leaving 10 bases between them. The CDR3 is 15 residues long. Germline V lookup: CDR1 SGHRS, CDR2 YFSETQ. The CDR3 region has the DNA TGCGCCAGCAGCTTGGCCGACAGCTCCAATCAGCCCCAGCATTTT. Amino acids: CASSLADSSNQPQHF.

This clone was observed a single time. The chain couples TRBV10-3 to TRBJ1-2; 7 nucleotides line up with TRBD1. Trimming took 3 bases from V and 3 from J; bases not matched to a gene: 10. This CDR3 spans 16 amino acids. The germline gives CDR1 ENHRY, CDR2 SYGVKD. The DNA of the CDR3 is TGTGCCATCAGTGATATCGCCCAGGGGGAGCACTATGGCTACACCTTC. Its protein product is CAISDIAQGEHYGYTF.

The rearrangement uses TRBV24-1 and TRBJ2-6; no reliable D call. The V and J ends lost 4 bases and 4 bases respectively, with 19 bases between them. CDR1 and CDR2 from the germline V gene are KGHDR and SFDVKD. This CDR3 region has 18 residues. In nucleotides, the CDR3 is TGTGCCACCAGTGACTCCCCGGGCCACGAGTCCGGGGCCAACGTCCTGACTTTC. It encodes CATSDSPGHESGANVLTF.

The genes are TRBV4-2 and TRBJ1-2, with D possibly TRBD1 on 5 matching bases. The V gene lost 2 bases and the J gene lost 8 bases, with 18 bases spanning the gap. The CDR3 has 15 amino acids. Germline loops: CDR1 LGHNA, CDR2 YNFKEQ. The CDR3 DNA reads TGTGCCAGCAGCCAACCCGACCGGGACTACGGAGGCTACACCTTC. It translates to CASSQPDRDYGGYTF.

CDR3 DNA: TGCAGTGCTAGTTCCTGGGTCCTAATTTATAGCAATCAGCCCCAGCATTTT. Translated, it gives CSASSWVLIYSNQPQHF. The rearrangement links TRBV20-1 to TRBJ1-5; D unclear. V was clipped by 3 bases and J by 0 bases, with 18 bases between them. The length of the CDR3 is 17 residues. Germline assignment: CDR1 DFQATT and CDR2 SNEGSKA (reference sequence).

J is TRBJ2-5 and V is TRBV14, with D possibly matching TRBD2 (7 bases). Per the germline V gene, CDR1 is SGHDN and CDR2 is FVKESK. This CDR3 contains 15 residues. The ends were cut back, 3 bases at V and 3 bases at J, with 14 bases in the middle. As DNA, the CDR3 is TGTGCCAGCAGCCAGGGGGGGCTTTTAGAAGAGACCCAGTACTTC. Translating it yields CASSQGGLLEETQYF.

The chain joins TRBV5-1 to TRBJ2-4; TRBD2 aligns across 13 bases. Germline CDR1 is SGHRS and CDR2 is YFSETQ. V lost 7 bases and J lost 7; bases outside the gene matches: 17. The CDR3 runs 18 residues. The CDR3 loop reads CASAFGGTSGKGMNIQYF. The CDR3 DNA is TGCGCCAGCGCGTTCGGGGGGACTAGCGGGAAGGGGATGAACATTCAGTACTTC.

The V call is TRBV29-1, the J call TRBJ1-2; perhaps TRBD1 as D (5 bases). Deletions cut 7 bases from V and 5 bases from J, with 11 bases between. Germline V gives CDR1 SQVTM, CDR2 ANQGSEA. The CDR3 extends over 11 amino acids. CDR3 loop: CSGGVGYGYTF. The DNA for the CDR3 is TGCAGCGGGGGGGTTGGATATGGCTACACCTTC.

The chain recombines TRBV4-2 with TRBJ2-5, with 10 bases lining up with TRBD2. This CDR3 spans 17 amino acids. Trimming cost V 2 bases and J 5 bases; bases outside gene matches: 11. Germline V gene data show CDR1 as LGHNA and CDR2 as YNFKEQ. The CDR3 DNA sequence: TGTGCCAGCAGCCAAAGTTCGGGGCTAGCGGGAGAGGAGACCCAGTACTTC. Translating gives CASSQSSGLAGEETQYF.

The chain combines TRBV6-2 or TRBV6-3 with TRBJ2-7, with TRBD2 matching 7 bases. Losses at the gene ends were 6 bases for V and 2 bases for J; bases not matched to a gene: 7. This CDR3 contains 14 residues. Germline V lookup: CDR1 MNHEY, CDR2 SVGEGT. The CDR3 sequence is CASSPAGTPYEQYF. CDR3 bases: TGTGCCAGCAGCCCAGCGGGGACCCCCTACGAGCAGTACTTC.

The CDR3 DNA reads as TGTGCCAGCAGCCAAGGGGCATCTGAAGAGACCCAGTACTTC. This translates into CASSQGASEETQYF. The chain couples TRBV7-3 to TRBJ2-5; weak D call: TRBD1 (5 bases). The V and J ends lost 5 bases and 3 bases respectively, with 13 bases between them. CDR3 length: 14 amino acids. Germline-derived CDR1 and CDR2 are SGHTA and FQGTGA.

As for this clone: At the DNA level, this CDR3 is encoded by other sequences in the same sample as well. The chain recombines TRBV2 with TRBJ1-2; no definite D call. The CDR3 has 11 amino acids. Germline CDR1 is SNHLY and CDR2 is FYNNEI. V dropped 5 bases and J dropped 5 bases, with 6 bases sitting between them. The chain's CDR3 is CASSSGYGYTF. CDR3 sequence (DNA): TGTGCCAGCAGTTCGGGGTATGGCTACACCTTC.

The chain uses TRBV6-7 and TRBJ1-2; D uncertain. TRBV6-7 is marked as an open reading frame, function uncertain. The ends were cut back, 0 bases at V and 5 bases at J, with 7 bases in the middle. The CDR3 is made up of 13 amino acids. The CDR3 bases are TGTGCCAGCAGTTACTCAAAGGAATATGGCTACACCTTC. This translates into CASSYSKEYGYTF.

Details on this clone: Within the sample, other DNA sequences also encode this same CDR3. CDR3 DNA: TGCAGCGTTATGGGTCGGGGCAGGGCGGGCTATGGCTACACCTTC. Its translation is CSVMGRGRAGYGYTF. This chain uses TRBV29-1 with TRBJ1-2; D is possibly TRBD1 (5 bases). Per germline, CDR1 SQVTM and CDR2 ANQGSEA. V was trimmed by 5 bases and J by 4 bases, leaving 20 bases between them. This CDR3 contains 15 residues.

The gene calls are TRBV28 and TRBJ2-7, with TRBD2 identical over 16 bases. This CDR3 spans 17 amino acids. CDR1 and CDR2 from the germline V gene are MDHEN and SYDVKM. Unmatched junction bases numbered 6, after V lost 5 bases and J lost 2 bases. Here the CDR3 reads CASSPGTSGRATYEQYF. The CDR3 DNA reads TGTGCCAGCAGTCCAGGGACTAGCGGGAGGGCCACCTACGAGCAGTACTTC.

The rearrangement links TRBV27 to TRBJ1-3; D is undetermined. Germline CDR1 reads MNHEY; CDR2 reads SMNVEV (reference sequence). V lost 2 bases, J lost 5 bases, and 13 bases lay in between. The CDR3 has 15 amino acids. The DNA for the CDR3 is TGTGCCAGCAGTTTAGAACCACCACCGAGAAACACCATATATTTT. Its translation: CASSLEPPPRNTIYF.

The chain carries TRBV11-2 and TRBJ2-5; D is ambiguous. V lost 0 bases to trimming and J lost 6 bases, with 5 bases between them. The germline CDR1 and CDR2 sequences are SGHAT and FQNNGV. The CDR3 covers 12 residues. This chain's CDR3 is CASSLDPKTQYF. CDR3 coding DNA: TGTGCCAGCAGCTTAGATCCCAAGACCCAGTACTTC.

Worth noting for this clone: Other nucleotide sequences from this sample produce the same CDR3. CDR3 DNA: TGTGCCAGCAGCCTGGGACAGAACACTGAAGCTTTCTTT. This translates into CASSLGQNTEAFF. The rearrangement uses TRBV6-5 and TRBJ1-1; D possibly corresponds to TRBD1 (6 bases). V lost 6 bases and J lost 1, with 9 bases in between. CDR3 size: 13 residues. CDR1 MNHEY and CDR2 SVGAGI come from the germline V gene.

J is TRBJ2-1 and V is TRBV14; the D gene is possibly TRBD2 (5 bases). The CDR3 runs to 15 residues. Germline lookup yields CDR1 SGHDN and CDR2 FVKESK. V lost 6 bases and J lost 9, with 21 bases in between. CDR3 DNA: TGTGCCAGCAGTCACCAACGGACTGGTGGCATTGAGCAGTTCTTC. Protein sequence: CASSHQRTGGIEQFF.

The chain joins TRBV15 to TRBJ1-3, with D possibly being TRBD1 (6 bases). V lost 8 bases and J lost 8, with 25 bases in between. The CDR3 covers 16 residues. Germline V gives CDR1 LNHNV, CDR2 YYDKDF (reference sequence). The CDR3 nucleotides are TGTGCCACCGGACCAAATCGGGACACCCCGGAGGACACCATATATTTT. Its translation is CATGPNRDTPEDTIYF.

V and J are TRBV18 and TRBJ2-7; possible D gene TRBD2, 5 bases. The CDR3 has 16 amino acids. Germline V gene lookup returns CDR1 KGHSH and CDR2 LQKENI. V was clipped by 6 bases and J by 6 bases, with 24 bases between them. CDR3 nucleotide sequence: TGTGCCAGCTCGGAAGGTTCGGTAGTGATCGGAGGCGAGCAGTACTTC. Protein product: CASSEGSVVIGGEQYF.

The CDR3 DNA is TGTGCCAGCAGCCCGTTGACCTACTATGGCTACACCTTC. Its translation: CASSPLTYYGYTF. The gene calls are TRBV3-1 (or the pseudogene TRBV3-2) and TRBJ1-2, with no clear D. V lost 4 bases and J lost 3, with 9 bases in between. This CDR3 has 13 amino acids. CDR1 is LGHDT and CDR2 is YNNKEL in the germline V gene (reference sequence).